The T cell receptor (beta chain) under discussion was sequenced for a study of beta chain features in type 1 diabetes (dated by TCRdb to between 2017 and 2018). Study-wide context: Mean age, gender distribution, total cell number and subset yield did not differ between patients and healthy donors. Regulatory and stem cell-like memory subsets were obtained from only 8 patients and roughly 8 healthy donors, while naive and central memory subsets were obtained from all 28 donors. The study compared the TCRB repertoires of sorted circulating CD4+ T cell subsets in recently diagnosed type 1 diabetes patients with those in matched healthy donors. A total of roughly 100 million sorted cells were examined across all samples, and a strong correlation was observed between cell number per subset and RNA yield. The paper as a whole reports these results and caveats: Type 1 diabetes patients showed a moderate but significant shortening of TCRB CDR3 length in all four CD4+ subsets. Because cDNA was sequenced instead of genomic DNA, highly expressing activated cells could be over-represented, though the groups showed no difference in activation or CD3 levels. Shorter templates might have been favored by PCR, but patient and control samples were amplified and corrected together, so both groups would have been affected equally by any skew. HLA sub-analyses involved small numbers of individuals, so any influence of HLA type on TCRB rearrangement remained unresolved. At VDJ recombination sites, type 1 diabetes patients had fewer insertions and more deleted nucleotides, which implies abnormalities in thymic rearrangement. The naive, central memory and regulatory TCRB repertoires appeared to resemble one another more closely among patients than among healthy donors.

Comment on this clone: The antigen it recognizes is unknown. No much larger clone is present one base from it, and per-base qualities are unavailable.

The CDR3 starts with the cysteine, ends with the phenylalanine, and has 16 residues. Only the CDR3 portion is preserved as DNA: 48 bases, with reading frame beginning at the first base. V and J are trimmed by 4 bases and 0 bases, and the gene matches miss 5 bases of the junction. Reading the germline V gene gives CDR1 KGHSH and CDR2 LQKENI. The entire amount of isolated RNA was reverse transcribed using the High Capacity cDNA Reverse Transcription Kit, so the sequenced TCRB transcripts were expressed ones. Deep immunoSEQ sequencing was performed on naive, central memory and regulatory T cell samples, with an average of about 4 million total reads per sample. Sorted cells were lysed in RLT buffer and RNA was extracted with DNase-treated RNeasy Micro or Mini kits, depending on cell number. To prevent cross-contamination, every cell subset was processed on its own, while patient and healthy donor samples were processed together. TCRB sequences were amplified from cDNA with the immunoSEQ multiplex PCR, producing 87-bp fragments spanning the CDR3 region. Amplicons were sequenced on the Illumina HiSeq platform. On the authors' methods: Synthetic template baselines were used to correct PCR bias computationally, reads within Hamming distance 2 were collapsed together, and singletons that could not be merged were discarded. Reads were aligned against IMGT so that V, D and J genes, CDR3 length and insertions or deletions at six rearrangement sites could be assigned. Within each subset, clonotype counts were normalized to sorted cell number, and only after that were true diversity and Gini coefficients computed with the tcR R package. The overlap coefficient, calculated on TCRB nucleotide sequences, was used to quantify repertoire sharing. Out-of-frame TCRB sequences from naive cells were analyzed to stand in for the pre-selection repertoire. TCRdb re-hosts the immuneACCESS table, in-frame sequences only. Its copies lack some clones; in the studies checked, an unresolved V gene accounts for under half of them, and the cause for the rest is not known. V and J calls and clone size are those listed in that table; D and trimming were worked out from the DNA. Within this sample are 300,000 or so clones, with approximately 15% of them counted one time only. The top ten hold about 0.017% of the sample.

A single peripheral blood draw of 95 to 150 mL on average was collected from each donor into heparinised tubes. Naive, central memory, regulatory and stem cell-like memory CD4+ T cells were sorted on a BD FACSAria II using a panel including CD45RO, CCR7, CD25, CD127, CD95 and CD27. Purity was above 95% for every sorted population. PBMCs were isolated immediately by Lymphoprep density gradient centrifugation and stained directly without culture. Samples were stained and sorted in pairs, with one healthy donor and one patient per experiment, so that batch effects were minimized. Material for sequencing was naive CD4+ T cells from blood. The cell subset or site label on this specimen signifies: true naive CD4+ T cells. This sequence originates from a man between 25 and 39 years old with type 1 diabetes. Here the chain combines TRBV18 and TRBJ1-1; TRBD1 aligns with 10 central bases. The encoded CDR3 is CASSQGQGDMNTEAFF. The DNA sequence is TGTGCCAGCTCACAAGGACAGGGGGACATGAACACTGAAGCTTTCTTT.